What follows is one TCR beta chain and its context. Sequencing was performed with immunoSEQ multiplex PCR; in TCRdb, only in-frame clones are kept and a portion is missing. The table has over 2 million clones, roughly 94% seen once; the top ten hold 0.1% to 0.15%. The junction had 13 bases not matched to a gene; V was cut back by 10 bases and J by 7 bases. In germline, CDR1 is SNHLY, CDR2 FYNNEI. The CDR3 has 15 residues. This sample is drawn from a study of shared clonotypes between healthy human individuals. The sample was naive CD4+ T cells sorted from blood. Sample subset: CD45RA+ positively selected. The V gene is TRBV2, the J gene TRBJ2-1; 10 nucleotides line up with TRBD2. The sequence was obtained from a man between 18 and 35 years old in good health. The CDR3 nucleotides are TGTGCCACCACCATCCTAGCGGGGGCCTCAAATGAGCAGTTCTTC. It codes for CATTILAGASNEQFF.